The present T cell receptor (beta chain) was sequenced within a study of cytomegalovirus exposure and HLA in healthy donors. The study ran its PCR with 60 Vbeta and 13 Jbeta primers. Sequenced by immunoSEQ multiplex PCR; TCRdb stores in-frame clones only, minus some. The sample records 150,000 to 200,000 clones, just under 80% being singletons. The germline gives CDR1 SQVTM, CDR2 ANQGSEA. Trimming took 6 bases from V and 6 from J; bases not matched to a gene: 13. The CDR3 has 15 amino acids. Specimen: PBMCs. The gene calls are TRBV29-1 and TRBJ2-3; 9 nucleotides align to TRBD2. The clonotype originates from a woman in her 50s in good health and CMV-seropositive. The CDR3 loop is CSVLSSSGIADTQYF. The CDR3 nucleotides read TGCAGCGTCCTATCGTCTAGCGGGATAGCGGATACGCAGTATTTT.